Below, one TCR beta chain is given with its context. Its antigen is still unknown. No base-level quality is on record; no much larger clone is a single base apart. The CDR3 holds 19 amino acids from the cysteine to the phenylalanine. Of all the DNA, just the CDR3 is kept, 57 bases in frame from base 1. The CDR1 and CDR2 encoded by the germline V gene are SGHVS and FQNEAQ. Germline trimming amounts to 6 bases on V and 5 bases on J, with 21 as the count of junction bases outside the gene matches. The data derive from a study of PD-1 blockade in mismatch repair-deficient tumors (dated by TCRdb to 2015 to 2018). For the wider study: Between late 2013 and 2016, the trial enrolled roughly 85 consecutive patients with approximately eleven mismatch repair-deficient cancer types, every one of whom had been previously treated and was progressing. Deep sequencing of TCR CDR3 regions was used to track tumor-associated T cell clones in peripheral blood of patients responding to PD-1 blockade. Findings and caveats that apply to the study as a whole: Clones residing in the tumor, which were often undetectable in blood before treatment, expanded quickly after pembrolizumab and then contracted, generally before radiologic responses.

The library was made by the immunoSEQ multiplex PCR assay. TCRdb retrieved this table from immuneACCESS and kept in-frame rearrangements only. Not all clones are present; in checked studies, unresolved V genes account for under half, and no reason is known for the remainder. The sample data list about 120,000 clones, and about nine tenths of these were observed just once. The top ten clones comprise 10% to 15% of the sample. Mismatch repair deficiency in every enrolled patient was established by polymerase chain reaction or immunohistochemistry. TCR sequencing was carried out for three patients who responded to pembrolizumab therapy. The phase II trial prospectively tested pembrolizumab PD-1 blockade in advanced mismatch repair-deficient cancers regardless of tissue of origin. Serial peripheral blood T cell samples were collected before and at multiple times after starting PD-1 blockade. The timing of each blood sample was reported as weeks after the first dose of pembrolizumab.

Sequencing was performed on peripheral blood, taken approximately 73 weeks after starting pembrolizumab. The V gene is TRBV7-8 and the J gene is TRBJ1-4, and 7 junction bases match TRBD1. The receptor's source is an adult with mismatch repair-deficient cancer. The DNA reads TGTGCCAGCAGGCCAGCGGGGATTACAGGGGAATTGGTAAATGAAAAACTGTTTTTT. Its protein reads: CASRPAGITGELVNEKLFF.